The present T cell receptor (beta chain) was sequenced within a study of blood T cells in healthy people across ages. Overall study results and limits: It was held that diversity estimates obtained from one million T cells represented underestimates. As age increased, TCR beta diversity per million T cells fell in a roughly linear fashion.

This clonotype has only a few counts. Its antigen is currently unknown. Sample-barcoded 5' priming and a J-beta primer mix drove a second PCR of roughly 6 to 12 cycles. From the 5' RACE reads, TCRdb called clonotypes with MiXCR, one entry per CDR3 protein. The repertoire holds about 1.5 million distinct CDR3 sequences, with approximately 38% as singletons. The ends were cut back, 6 bases at V and 2 bases at J, with 11 bases in the middle. This CDR3 contains 12 residues. Germline CDR1 and CDR2: DFQATT and SNEGSKA (reference sequence). V usage is TRBV20-1 and J usage is TRBJ2-7; D possibly corresponds to TRBD2 (5 bases). The clonotype was recovered from a woman between 18 and 30 years old in good health. Sequencing was done on a sample of blood. CDR3 in amino acids: CSAGPGTYEQYF. CDR3 coding DNA: TGCAGTGCCGGTCCGGGAACCTACGAGCAGTACTTC.